The sequence of this TCR beta chain was determined in a study of vaccination effects on CD4 cells after COVID-19. CDR1 and CDR2 (germline): KGHSH, LQKENI. V was pared by 6 bases and J by 4 bases, with 10 bases of the junction left unmatched. There are 16 residues in the CDR3. The protocol was immunoSEQ multiplex PCR, while the TCRdb copy is restricted to in-frame clones and leaves out a portion. The sample lists 20,000 to 30,000 clones, approximately 70% occurring once. ViraFEST used viral peptide pools to expand antigen-specific CD4+ T cells before sequencing. Cultured cells yielded isolated CD4+ T cells after 10 to 11 days. Two-dose BNT162b2 or mRNA-1273 vaccination was given to participants. Vaccine recipients lacked prior SARS-CoV-2 infection and had negative nucleocapsid antibodies. Every well got a few million PBMC, which were grown with about 9.6 IU/ml IL-2 and about 9.2 ug/ml peptides. This clone has just one count. No antigen is known for it.

Points from the study as a whole: Early post-infection timepoints were absent, and convalescent patients were few.

The sample in question was CD4+ T cells from PBMCs cultured with SARS-CoV-2 spike peptides, obtained after COVID-19 vaccination. This receptor was taken from a human donor who received a COVID-19 vaccine. The chain joins TRBV18 to TRBJ1-4; the match to TRBD1 covers 8 bases. The CDR3: CASSILTDRVNEKLFF. DNA of the CDR3: TGTGCCAGCTCTATTCTCACGGACAGGGTTAATGAAAAACTGTTTTTT.